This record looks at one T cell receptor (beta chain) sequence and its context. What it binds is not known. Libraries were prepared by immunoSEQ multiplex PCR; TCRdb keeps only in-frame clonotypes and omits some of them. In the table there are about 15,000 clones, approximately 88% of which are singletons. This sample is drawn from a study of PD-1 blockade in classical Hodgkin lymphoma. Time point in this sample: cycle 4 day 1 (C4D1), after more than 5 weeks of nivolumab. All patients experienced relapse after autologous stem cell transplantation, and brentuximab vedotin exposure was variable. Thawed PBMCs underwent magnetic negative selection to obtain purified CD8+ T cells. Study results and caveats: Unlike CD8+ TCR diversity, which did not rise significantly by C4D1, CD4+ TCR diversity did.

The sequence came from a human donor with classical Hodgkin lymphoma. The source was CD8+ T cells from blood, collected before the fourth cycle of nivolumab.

CDR3: CASSQDGGLRNEQYF. The CDR3 DNA reads TGTGCCAGCAGCCAAGACGGAGGGCTTCGTAACGAGCAGTACTTC. The chain couples TRBV4-2 to TRBJ2-7, with D possibly matching TRBD2 (6 bases). Germline CDR1 and CDR2: LGHNA and YNFKEQ. CDR3 length: 15 amino acids. With 0 bases removed from V and 5 bases from J, the gap between germline ends came to 14 bases.